Listed here are 5 T cell receptor beta chains from one sample, sequenced in a study of blood T cell repertoires in COVID-19. Libraries were prepared by immunoSEQ multiplex PCR; TCRdb keeps only in-frame clonotypes and omits some of them. The sample shows some 230,000 clones, 80% to 90% of them seen only once. Sequenced input: PBMCs or T cells enriched from blood (not recorded which). The receptor set was obtained from a woman aged 18-29 years in a cohort exposed to, infected with or recovered from COVID-19 (not recorded which).

This clone was counted a few times. The chain links TRBV7-9 to TRBJ2-7; TRBD2 is a possible D gene (5 bases). CDR3 size: 15 residues. CDR1 is SEHNR, CDR2 FQNEAQ, per germline (reference sequence). V shed 1 base and J shed 2 bases, with 12 bases lying between them. DNA for the CDR3: TGTGCCAGCAGCTTAGGATCGGACTTTCCCTACGAGCAGTACTTC. This encodes CASSLGSDFPYEQYF.

This clone was detected once. The chain uses TRBV24-1 and TRBJ2-3, with 13 positions matching TRBD2. The CDR3 has 16 residues. Germline-derived CDR1 and CDR2 are KGHDR and SFDVKD. V lost 2 bases and J lost 3; bases outside the gene matches: 1. The chain's CDR3 is CATSDWTSGSTDTQYF. CDR3 coding DNA: TGTGCCACCAGTGATTGGACTAGCGGGAGTACAGATACGCAGTATTTT.

V and J are TRBV7-2 and TRBJ2-2, with TRBD1 matching 10 bases. The ends lost 6 bases at V and 5 bases at J; junction bases unmatched: 3. Germline loops: CDR1 SGHTA, CDR2 FQGNSA. This CDR3 contains 14 residues. CDR3 in amino acids: CASSRQGATGELFF. The CDR3 bases are TGTGCCAGCAGTCGACAGGGGGCGACCGGGGAGCTGTTTTTT.

The chain links TRBV3-1 (or the pseudogene TRBV3-2) to TRBJ2-7; 8 positions agree with TRBD2. The CDR3 contains 17 residues. Losses at the gene ends were 1 base for V and 7 bases for J; bases not matched to a gene: 15. Germline-derived CDR1 and CDR2 are LGHDT and YNNKEL (reference sequence). In DNA form, the CDR3 reads TGTGCCAGCAGCCAAGCCCCCCCGGGGGAGCGGGGGTGGGAGCAGTACTTC. Translated, it gives CASSQAPPGERGWEQYF.

V usage is TRBV6-5 and J usage is TRBJ1-2; no clear D. The V end was cut by 2 bases, the J end by 4 bases, with 17 bases between. The CDR3 has 16 amino acids. Germline V lookup: CDR1 MNHEY, CDR2 SVGAGI. CDR3 loop: CASSYGRRRLGYGYTF. For the CDR3, the DNA is TGTGCCAGCAGTTACGGGAGGAGACGACTTGGCTATGGCTACACCTTC.